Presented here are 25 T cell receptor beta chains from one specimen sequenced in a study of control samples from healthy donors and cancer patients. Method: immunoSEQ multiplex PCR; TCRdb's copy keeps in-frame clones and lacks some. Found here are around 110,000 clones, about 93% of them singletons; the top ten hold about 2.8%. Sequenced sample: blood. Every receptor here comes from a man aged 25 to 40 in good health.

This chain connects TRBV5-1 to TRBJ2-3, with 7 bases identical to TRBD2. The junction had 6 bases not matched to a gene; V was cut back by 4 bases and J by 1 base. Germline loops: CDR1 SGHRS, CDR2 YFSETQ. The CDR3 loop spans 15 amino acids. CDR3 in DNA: TGCGCCAGCAGCGGGGGGGTTGGAGGCACAGATACGCAGTATTTT. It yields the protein CASSGGVGGTDTQYF.

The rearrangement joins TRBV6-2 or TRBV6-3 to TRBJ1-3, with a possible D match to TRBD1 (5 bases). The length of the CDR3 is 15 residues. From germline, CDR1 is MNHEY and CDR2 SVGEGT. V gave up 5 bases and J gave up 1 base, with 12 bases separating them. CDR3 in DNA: TGTGCCAGCAGTCCCCCGACAGTTTCTGGAAACACCATATATTTT. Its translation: CASSPPTVSGNTIYF.

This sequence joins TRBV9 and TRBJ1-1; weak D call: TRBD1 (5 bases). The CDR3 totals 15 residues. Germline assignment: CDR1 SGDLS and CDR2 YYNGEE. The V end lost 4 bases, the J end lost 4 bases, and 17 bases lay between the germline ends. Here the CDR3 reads CASSPQRWGGTEAFF. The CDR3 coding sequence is TGTGCCAGCAGCCCCCAGCGGTGGGGGGGCACTGAAGCTTTCTTT.

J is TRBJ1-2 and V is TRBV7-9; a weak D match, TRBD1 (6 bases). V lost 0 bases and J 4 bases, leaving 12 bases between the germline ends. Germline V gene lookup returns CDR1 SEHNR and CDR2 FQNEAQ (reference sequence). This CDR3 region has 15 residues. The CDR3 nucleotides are TGTGCCAGCAGCTTAGCGGACAGCAGGGGCTATGGCTACACCTTC. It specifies CASSLADSRGYGYTF.

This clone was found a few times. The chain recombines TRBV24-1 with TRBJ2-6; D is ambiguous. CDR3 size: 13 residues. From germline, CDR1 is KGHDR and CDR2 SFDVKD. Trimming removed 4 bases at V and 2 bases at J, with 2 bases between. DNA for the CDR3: TGTGCCACCAGTGAAGCTGGGGCCAACGTCCTGACTTTC. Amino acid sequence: CATSEAGANVLTF.

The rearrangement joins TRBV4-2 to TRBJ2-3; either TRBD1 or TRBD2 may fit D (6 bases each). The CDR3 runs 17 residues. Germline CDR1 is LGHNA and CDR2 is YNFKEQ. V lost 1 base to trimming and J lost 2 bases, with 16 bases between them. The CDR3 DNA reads TGTGCCAGCAGCCAAGGGGGGGCGGCGATCTACACAGATACGCAGTATTTT. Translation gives CASSQGGAAIYTDTQYF.

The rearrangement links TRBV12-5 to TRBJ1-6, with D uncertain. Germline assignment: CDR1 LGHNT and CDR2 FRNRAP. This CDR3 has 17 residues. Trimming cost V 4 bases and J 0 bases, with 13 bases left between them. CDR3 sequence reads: CASGSLSLSSYNSPLHF. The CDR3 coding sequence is TGTGCTAGTGGTTCCCTATCCCTCAGCTCCTATAATTCACCCCTCCACTTT.

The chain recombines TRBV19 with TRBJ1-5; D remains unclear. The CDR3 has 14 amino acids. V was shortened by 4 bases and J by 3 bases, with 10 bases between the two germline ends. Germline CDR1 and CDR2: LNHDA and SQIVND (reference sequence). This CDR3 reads CASSKGYNNQPQHF. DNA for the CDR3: TGTGCCAGTAGTAAAGGGTATAACAATCAGCCCCAGCATTTT.

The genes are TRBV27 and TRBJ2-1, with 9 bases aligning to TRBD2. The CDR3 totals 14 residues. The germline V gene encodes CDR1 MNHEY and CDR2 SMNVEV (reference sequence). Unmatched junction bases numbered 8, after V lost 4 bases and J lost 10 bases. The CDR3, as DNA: TGTGCCAGCAGTTCGGGCGGGGGGGCACTCGAGCAGTTCTTC. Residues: CASSSGGGALEQFF.

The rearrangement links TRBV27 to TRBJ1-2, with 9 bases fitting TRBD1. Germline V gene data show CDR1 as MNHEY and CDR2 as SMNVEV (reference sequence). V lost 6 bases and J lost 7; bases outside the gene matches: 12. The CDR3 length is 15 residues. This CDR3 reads CASRVRTGESVGYTF. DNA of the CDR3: TGTGCCAGCAGGGTTCGGACAGGGGAGAGTGTTGGCTACACCTTC.

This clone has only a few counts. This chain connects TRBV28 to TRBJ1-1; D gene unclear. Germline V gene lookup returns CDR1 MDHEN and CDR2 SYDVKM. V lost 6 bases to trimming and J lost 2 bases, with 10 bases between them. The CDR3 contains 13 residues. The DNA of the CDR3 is TGTGCCAGCAGCGTCGGAAGAAACACTGAAGCTTTCTTT. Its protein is CASSVGRNTEAFF.

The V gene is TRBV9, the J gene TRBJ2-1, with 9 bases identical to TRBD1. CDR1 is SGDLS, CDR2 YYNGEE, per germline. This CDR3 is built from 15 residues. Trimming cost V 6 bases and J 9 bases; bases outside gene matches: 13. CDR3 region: CASIGDRAGNGEQFF. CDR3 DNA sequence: TGTGCCAGCATTGGGGACAGGGCTGGCAATGGTGAGCAGTTCTTC.

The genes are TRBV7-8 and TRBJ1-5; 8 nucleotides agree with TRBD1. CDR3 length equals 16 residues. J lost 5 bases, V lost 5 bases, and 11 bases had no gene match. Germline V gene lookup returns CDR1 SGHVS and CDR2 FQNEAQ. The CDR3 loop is CASSVEGTGPHQPQHF. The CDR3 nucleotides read TGTGCCAGCAGCGTAGAAGGGACAGGACCCCATCAGCCCCAGCATTTT.

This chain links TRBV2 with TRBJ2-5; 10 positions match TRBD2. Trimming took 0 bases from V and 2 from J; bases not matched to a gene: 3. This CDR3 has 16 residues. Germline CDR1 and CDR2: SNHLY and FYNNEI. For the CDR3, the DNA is TGTGCCAGCAGTGAAGCCTCTAGCGGGGGACAAGAGACCCAGTACTTC. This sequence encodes CASSEASSGGQETQYF.

In DNA, the CDR3 is TGTGCCAGCAGTTACGGGCAGCAAGGAGACACCATATATTTT. This gives the protein CASSYGQQGDTIYF. The rearrangement uses TRBV6-6 and TRBJ1-3; D unresolved. CDR3 length: 14 residues. V was shortened by 2 bases and J by 8 bases, with 13 bases between the two germline ends. Germline loops: CDR1 MNHNY, CDR2 SVGAGI (reference sequence).

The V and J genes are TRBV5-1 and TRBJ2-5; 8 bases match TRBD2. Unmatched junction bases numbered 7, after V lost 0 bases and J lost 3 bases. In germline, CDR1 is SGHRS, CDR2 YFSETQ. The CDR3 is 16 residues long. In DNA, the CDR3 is TGCGCCAGCAGCTTGGATGCGGGGGGTACAGAAGAGACCCAGTACTTC. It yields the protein CASSLDAGGTEETQYF.

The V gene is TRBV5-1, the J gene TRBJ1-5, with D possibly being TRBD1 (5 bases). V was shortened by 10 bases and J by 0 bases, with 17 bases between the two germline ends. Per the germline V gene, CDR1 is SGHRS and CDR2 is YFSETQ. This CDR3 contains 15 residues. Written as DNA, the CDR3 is TGCGCCTCAAGGGAGGGGTTGGGTAGCAATCAGCCCCAGCATTTT. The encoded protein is CASREGLGSNQPQHF.

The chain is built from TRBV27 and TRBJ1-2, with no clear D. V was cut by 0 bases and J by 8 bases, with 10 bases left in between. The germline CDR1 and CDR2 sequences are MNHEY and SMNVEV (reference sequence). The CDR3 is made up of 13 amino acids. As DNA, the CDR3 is TGTGCCAGCAGTTTATCGCCGGGTTGGGGCTACACCTTC. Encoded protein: CASSLSPGWGYTF.

In DNA form, the CDR3 reads TGTGCCAGCAGCCTCGGATGGGGGGATACTAATTCACCCCTCCACTTT. The encoded protein is CASSLGWGDTNSPLHF. The V call is TRBV3-1 (or the pseudogene TRBV3-2), the J call TRBJ1-6; D is possibly TRBD1 (5 bases). There are 16 residues in the CDR3. Looked up from germline, CDR1 is LGHDT and CDR2 is YNNKEL (reference sequence). With 4 bases removed from V and 6 bases from J, the gap between germline ends came to 16 bases.

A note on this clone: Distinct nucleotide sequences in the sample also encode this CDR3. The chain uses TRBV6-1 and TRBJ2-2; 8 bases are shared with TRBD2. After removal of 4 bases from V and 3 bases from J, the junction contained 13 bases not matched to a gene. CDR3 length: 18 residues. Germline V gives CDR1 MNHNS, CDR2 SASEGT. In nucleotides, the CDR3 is TGTGCCAGCAGTGGCATCTACGGGGGGGCTGGGGACACCGGGGAGCTGTTTTTT. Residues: CASSGIYGGAGDTGELFF.

This CDR3 is CASSEARDTSYEQYV. The DNA of the CDR3 is TGTGCCAGCAGTGAAGCTCGGGATACTTCCTACGAGCAGTACGTC. This chain uses TRBV2 with TRBJ2-7; D might be TRBD2 (5 bases). V was trimmed by 0 bases and J by 1 base, leaving 10 bases between them. The CDR3 loop spans 15 amino acids. Germline V gene data show CDR1 as SNHLY and CDR2 as FYNNEI.

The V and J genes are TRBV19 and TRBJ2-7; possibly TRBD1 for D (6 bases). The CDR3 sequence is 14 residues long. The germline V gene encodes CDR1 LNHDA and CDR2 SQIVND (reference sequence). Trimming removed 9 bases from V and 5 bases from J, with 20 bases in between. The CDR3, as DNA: TGTGCCAGCCAAAGGGTGGCAGGGGTAGACGAGCAGTACGTC. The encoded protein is CASQRVAGVDEQYV.

The chain's CDR3 is CASSYGTGGGNTEAFF. The CDR3, as DNA: TGTGCCAGCAGTTACGGAACAGGGGGCGGTAACACTGAAGCTTTCTTT. V usage is TRBV6-6 and J usage is TRBJ1-1; 9 bases are a match to TRBD1. J lost 2 bases, V lost 2 bases, and 6 bases had no gene match. Germline values: CDR1 MNHNY, CDR2 SVGAGI (reference sequence). This CDR3 spans 16 amino acids.

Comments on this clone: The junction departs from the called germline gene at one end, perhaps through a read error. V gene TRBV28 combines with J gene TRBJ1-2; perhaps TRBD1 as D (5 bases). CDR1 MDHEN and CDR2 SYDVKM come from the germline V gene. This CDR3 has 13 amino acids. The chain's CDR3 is CACRGAAHYGYTF. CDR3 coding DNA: TGTGCCTGCAGAGGGGCGGCCCACTATGGCTACACCTTC.

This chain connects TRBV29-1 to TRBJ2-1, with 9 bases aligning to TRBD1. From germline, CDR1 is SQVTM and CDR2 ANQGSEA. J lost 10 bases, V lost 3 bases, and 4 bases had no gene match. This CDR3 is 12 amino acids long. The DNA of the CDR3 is TGCAGCGTTGATACAGGGGGCCCAGAGCAGTTCTTC. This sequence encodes CSVDTGGPEQFF.